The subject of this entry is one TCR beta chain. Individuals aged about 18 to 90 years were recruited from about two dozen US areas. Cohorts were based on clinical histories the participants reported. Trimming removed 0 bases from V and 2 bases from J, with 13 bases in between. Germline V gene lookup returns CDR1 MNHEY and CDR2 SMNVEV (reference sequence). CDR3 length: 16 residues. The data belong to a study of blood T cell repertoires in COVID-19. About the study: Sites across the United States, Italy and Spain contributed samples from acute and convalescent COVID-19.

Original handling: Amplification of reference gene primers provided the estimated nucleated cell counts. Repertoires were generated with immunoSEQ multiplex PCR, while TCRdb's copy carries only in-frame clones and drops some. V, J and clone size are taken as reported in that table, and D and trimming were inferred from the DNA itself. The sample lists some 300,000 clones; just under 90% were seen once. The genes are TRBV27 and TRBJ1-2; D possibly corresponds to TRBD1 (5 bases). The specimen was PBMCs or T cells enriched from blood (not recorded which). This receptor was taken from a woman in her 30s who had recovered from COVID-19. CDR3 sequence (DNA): TGTGCCAGCAGTTTATCGAGACAGTATCAGAACTATGGCTACACCTTC. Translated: CASSLSRQYQNYGYTF.